This T cell receptor (beta chain) was documented in a study of metastatic and nonmetastatic thyroid tumors. Study-wide background: Blood and tumor or nodule tissue repertoires from malignant and benign thyroid patients were compared.

TCRdb called clones again from the PCR reads with MiXCR. The profile shows under 45,000 clones, roughly 27% of them singletons. The germline V and J ends were trimmed by 4 bases and 8 bases, with 30 bases remaining between them. The CDR3 runs to 19 residues. The germline V gene has CDR1 MNHEY and CDR2 SMNVEV (reference sequence). Every patient was untreated before thyroid surgery. The sample was blood. The chain has TRBV27 and TRBJ2-1, with a possible D match to TRBD2 (5 bases). The receptor's source is a male donor with papillary thyroid cancer or a benign thyroid nodule (not recorded which). Some clones in this sample may be carry-over from other donors' samples. CDR3 protein: CASSSAPGRGRSVVDEQFF. The CDR3 bases are TGTGCCAGCAGTTCCGCCCCTGGACGGGGTAGGAGCGTTGTCGATGAGCAGTTCTTC.